The 12 T cell receptor beta chains in this list originate from one sample, sequenced in a study of blood T cell repertoires in COVID-19. Assay: immunoSEQ multiplex PCR; the TCRdb copy retains only in-frame clones and omits some. The data hold a few hundred thousand clones, with about four fifths observed a single time. The sample taken for sequencing was peripheral blood. Receptors originate from a woman aged 18-29 years with acute or convalescent COVID-19.

This chain joins TRBV5-4 and TRBJ1-2, with TRBD1 matching over 10 bases. The trim removed 4 bases at V and 8 bases at J, leaving 5 bases unmatched. CDR3 length: 13 residues. Germline CDR1 SGHNT, CDR2 YYREEE (reference sequence). For the CDR3, the DNA is TGTGCCAGCAGCGACGGACAGGGGGTAGGCTACACCTTC. Residues: CASSDGQGVGYTF.

The J gene is TRBJ2-3, the V gene TRBV19; 8 nucleotides agree with TRBD1. J was trimmed by 0 bases and V by 4 bases; bases with no gene match: 6. The CDR3 sequence is 16 residues long. The V gene's germline CDR1 is LNHDA and CDR2 SQIVND (reference sequence). The CDR3: CASSTLRTGSTDTQYF. The CDR3 DNA sequence: TGTGCCAGTAGTACCCTACGGACAGGGAGCACAGATACGCAGTATTTT.

This chain connects TRBV11-3 to TRBJ2-1, with D perhaps matching TRBD1 (6 bases). CDR1 and CDR2 (germline): SGHNT, YENEEA. The CDR3 extends over 14 amino acids. The V end lost 3 bases, the J end lost 5 bases, and 11 bases lay between the germline ends. CDR3 nucleotide sequence: TGTGCCAGCAGCTTGACAGGTTCCCACAATGAGCAGTTCTTC. Encoded protein: CASSLTGSHNEQFF.

V usage is TRBV7-8 and J usage is TRBJ2-2; D unclear. The V end lost 2 bases, the J end lost 1 base, and 5 bases lay between the germline ends. The CDR3 totals 14 residues. CDR1 and CDR2 from the germline V gene are SGHVS and FQNEAQ. CDR3 coding DNA: TGTGCCAGCAGCTTATACGGGAACACCGGGGAGCTGTTTTTT. The encoded protein is CASSLYGNTGELFF. The full variable domain, rest sourced from reference TRBV7-8 and TRBJ2-2, is GAGVSQSPRYKVAKRGQDVALRCDPISGHVSLFWYQQALGQGPEFLTYFQNEAQLDKSGLPSDRFFAERPEGSVSTLKIQRTQQEDSAVYLCASSLYGNTGELFFGEGSRLTVL.

This clone has more than one count but fewer than ten. This sequence joins TRBV5-6 and TRBJ2-1; TRBD2 aligns across 15 bases. Germline CDR1 and CDR2: SGHDT and YYEEEE. This CDR3 contains 16 residues. Unmatched junction bases numbered 6, after V lost 3 bases and J lost 8 bases. This CDR3 is CASSSWTSGGVYEQFF. DNA of the CDR3: TGTGCCAGCAGCTCATGGACTAGCGGGGGGGTATATGAGCAGTTCTTC.

This clone appeared once. The CDR3 here is CASSLQGAANTGELFF. The CDR3 DNA sequence: TGTGCCAGCTCACTACAGGGGGCGGCGAACACCGGGGAGCTGTTTTTT. This chain joins TRBV18 and TRBJ2-2; 9 bases are shared with TRBD1. Per germline, CDR1 KGHSH and CDR2 LQKENI. The CDR3 runs to 16 residues. Unmatched junction bases numbered 3, after V lost 4 bases and J lost 0 bases.

The CDR3 reads CASSSYPPDLGRYEQYF. The CDR3 nucleotides read TGTGCCAGCAGTTCATACCCCCCCGACCTAGGGAGGTACGAGCAGTACTTC. The chain is built from TRBV27 and TRBJ2-7, with a tentative D call TRBD2 (6 bases). The CDR3 is 17 amino acids. Germline CDR1 is MNHEY and CDR2 is SMNVEV (reference sequence). Trimming shortened V by 4 bases and J by 4 bases, and 23 bases separated the two germline ends.

The chain has TRBV3-1 (or the pseudogene TRBV3-2) and TRBJ1-2, with TRBD1 as a possible D gene (6 bases). V gave up 1 base and J gave up 5 bases, with 11 bases separating them. CDR1 and CDR2 (germline): LGHDT, YNNKEL (reference sequence). The CDR3 sequence is 14 residues long. The CDR3 region has the DNA TGTGCCAGCAGCCAAGTTCGAACAGGGTATGGCTACACCTTC. Its protein is CASSQVRTGYGYTF.

The chain couples TRBV4-3 to TRBJ2-1, with 9 bases that match TRBD2. The length of the CDR3 is 16 residues. V trimming: 4 bases; J trimming: 9 bases; junction bases outside the gene matches: 13. Germline V gene sequence: CDR1 LGHNA, CDR2 YSLEER. CDR3 protein: CASSRRPGREGFEQFF. In nucleotides, the CDR3 is TGCGCCAGCAGCCGTCGACCGGGGCGGGAGGGTTTTGAGCAGTTCTTC.

This chain uses TRBV6-2 or TRBV6-3 with TRBJ1-1, with D hard to call. V was pared by 9 bases and J by 2 bases, with 16 bases between. This CDR3 has 14 amino acids. The germline V gene encodes CDR1 MNHEY and CDR2 SVGEGT. The CDR3 sequence: CASCPRRENTEAFF. The CDR3 DNA reads as TGTGCCAGTTGCCCTCGCCGGGAAAACACTGAAGCTTTCTTT.

This chain links TRBV27 with TRBJ2-7; a weak D match, TRBD1 (6 bases). The CDR3 spans 15 residues. V was trimmed by 8 bases and J by 3 bases, leaving 20 bases between them. Germline CDR1 is MNHEY and CDR2 is SMNVEV (reference sequence). The CDR3 DNA reads as TGTGCCAGCGGGAGCCCGGACAGAAATTTCTACGAGCAGTACTTC. Protein: CASGSPDRNFYEQYF.

This rearrangement joins TRBV18 to TRBJ2-2, with a tentative D call TRBD2 (7 bases). This CDR3 region has 17 residues. The V end was cut by 2 bases, the J end by 5 bases, with 18 bases between. CDR1 is KGHSH and CDR2 is LQKENI in the germline V gene. CDR3 DNA: TGTGCCAGCTCACCAATCAGTATACAGGGAGGGACCGGGGAGCTGTTTTTT. It codes for CASSPISIQGGTGELFF.